These T cell receptor beta chains were read from a single sample in a study of CD8+CD57+ T cells in acquired aplastic anemia. TCRdb re-called the reads with MiXCR, one entry per CDR3 protein. The profile shows around 200,000 distinct CDR3 sequences, around 63% of them singletons. The sequencing sample was made of sorted CD4+, CD8+, or CD8+CD57+ T cells (not recorded which) from PBMCs. These receptors all come from a human donor in good health. Each CDR3 is given with its conserved first and last residue. The D gene is left open where the match is weak. Only some rows state a clone size, as once, few, many or a class for expanded clones.

many	TRBD2	TRBV20-1	TRBJ2-7	TGCAGTTACTCAGGCGGGGGGGCCTCCGAGCAGTACTTC	CSYSGGGASEQYF
.	.	TRBV7-2	TRBJ2-7	TGTGCCAGCAGCCTACCGGGGGCGCAGTACTTC	CASSLPGAQYF
.	TRBD2	TRBV4-1	TRBJ2-2	TGCGCCAGCAGCCGGCCGGCTGGGGCGGGAGGGAACACCGGGGAGCTGTTTTTT	CASSRPAGAGGNTGELFF
.	.	TRBV29-1	TRBJ2-1	TGCAGCGTGCAAGGTGGGGGTGACTATGAGCAGTTCTTC	CSVQGGGDYEQFF
many	TRBD1	TRBV6-1	TRBJ1-6	TGTGCCAGCAGTGAGGACAGGGTGGGTGGTTCACCCCTCCACTTT	CASSEDRVGGSPLHF
.	.	TRBV2	TRBJ1-1	TGTGCCAGCAGTAAGGACAAGAACACTGAAGCTTTCTTT	CASSKDKNTEAFF
few	.	TRBV15	TRBJ2-7	TGTGCCACCAGCAGCCGACTAGTAGGTGAGCAGTACTTC	CATSSRLVGEQYF
.	TRBD2	TRBV10-3	TRBJ2-1	TGTGCCATCAGTGAGTCTGGCGGGAGGAGTACACATGAGCAGTTCTTC	CAISESGGRSTHEQFF
.	.	TRBV25-1	TRBJ2-3	TGTGCCAGCAGTGATCGGGCAGGGTCAGATACGCAGTATTTT	CASSDRAGSDTQYF
.	.	TRBV2	TRBJ1-6	TGTGCCAGCAGTGTTCGGGGTGATAATTCACCCCTCCACTTT	CASSVRGDNSPLHF
many	.	TRBV27	TRBJ2-7	TGTGCCAGCAGTTCCCCGACTTTCTCCTACGAGCAGTACTTC	CASSSPTFSYEQYF
.	.	TRBV7-2	TRBJ2-7	TGTGCCAGCAGTCTCCCCTTGCCCCACGAGCAGTACTTC	CASSLPLPHEQYF
many	TRBD2	TRBV14	TRBJ2-7	TGTGCCAGCAGCCAACCCCTAGCGGGGGATTCCTACGAGCAGTACTTC	CASSQPLAGDSYEQYF
.	TRBD2	TRBV24-1	TRBJ2-1	TGTGCCACCAGTGAGCGGACTAGCGGGAGTCGCAATGAGCAGTTCTTC	CATSERTSGSRNEQFF
.	.	TRBV7-3	TRBJ1-6	TGTGCCAGCAGTGAAGAGGCAGGGTCTCTTCATTCACCCCTCCACTTT	CASSEEAGSLHSPLHF
.	TRBD1	TRBV14	TRBJ1-4	TGTGCCAGCAGTCCTCCGGGACAGCCTAATGAAAAACTGTTTTTT	CASSPPGQPNEKLFF
.	TRBD1	TRBV25-1	TRBJ2-7	TGTGCCAGCAGTGCGTTCGGGACAGGGGGCATCTACTTGGGGGAGCAGTACTTC	CASSAFGTGGIYLGEQYF
.	TRBD1	TRBV20-1	TRBJ1-4	TGCAGTGCTGTTACCGGGACAGGGTCCTATGAAAAACTGTTTTTT	CSAVTGTGSYEKLFF
medium-sized	TRBD1	TRBV15	TRBJ2-1	TGTGCCACGTGCTCCGGGACAGGGGCATATGAGCAGTTCTTC	CATCSGTGAYEQFF
many	.	TRBV29-1	TRBJ1-1	TGCAGCGCCGGTCAGGGAGAGGGCACTGAAGCTTTCTTT	CSAGQGEGTEAFF
.	TRBD2	TRBV12-5	TRBJ2-1	TGTGCTAGTGGTTTGGTACTAGCGGGCTCCTGCAATGAGCAGTTCTTC	CASGLVLAGSCNEQFF
.	.	TRBV30	TRBJ1-3	TGTGCCTGGAGGGCAGGAAACTCTGGAAACACCATATATTTT	CAWRAGNSGNTIYF
.	TRBD2	TRBV7-8	TRBJ2-3	TGTGCCAGCAGCACATGGACTAGCGAGGCCACTAGCACGGATACGCAGTATTTT	CASSTWTSEATSTDTQYF
.	.	TRBV29-1	TRBJ2-7	TGCAGCGTTGAAGATCACGCGACCTACGAGCAGTACTTC	CSVEDHATYEQYF
.	.	TRBV7-9	TRBJ2-5	TGTGCCAGCAGCCTCACACAGACAGACGTAGAGACCCAGTACTTC	CASSLTQTDVETQYF
many	TRBD1	TRBV6-5	TRBJ2-7	TGTGCCAGCAGTTACAGTTCCGGGACAGGGGGCTTCTACGAGCAGTACTTC	CASSYSSGTGGFYEQYF
.	.	TRBV5-1	TRBJ2-5	TGCGCCAGCAGCTTGTCGTTTGCTGGACAGCAAGAGACCCAGTACTTC	CASSLSFAGQQETQYF
many	.	TRBV7-7	TRBJ2-2	TGTGCTCTCGGGTCCACCGGGGAGCTGTTTTTT	CALGSTGELFF